The present TCR beta chain was sequenced within a study of CD8 T cells in ankylosing spondylitis. One entry per CDR3 protein, called by TCRdb with MiXCR from the 5' RACE reads. The sample lists 250,000 or so distinct CDR3 sequences, more than 9% occurring once. Sequencing was carried out using blood, either unsorted or a sorted T cell fraction (not recorded which). This receptor was identified in a male donor with ankylosing spondylitis or in good health (not recorded which).

The CDR3 sequence is CSARDPGMGEKLFF. Written as DNA, the CDR3 is TGCAGTGCTAGAGATCCAGGGATGGGTGAAAAACTGTTTTTT. The rearrangement joins TRBV20-1 to TRBJ1-4; possibly TRBD1 for D (5 bases). The CDR3 is 14 residues long. The V end was cut by 0 bases, the J end by 7 bases, with 12 bases between. Germline V gene data show CDR1 as DFQATT and CDR2 as SNEGSKA (reference sequence).